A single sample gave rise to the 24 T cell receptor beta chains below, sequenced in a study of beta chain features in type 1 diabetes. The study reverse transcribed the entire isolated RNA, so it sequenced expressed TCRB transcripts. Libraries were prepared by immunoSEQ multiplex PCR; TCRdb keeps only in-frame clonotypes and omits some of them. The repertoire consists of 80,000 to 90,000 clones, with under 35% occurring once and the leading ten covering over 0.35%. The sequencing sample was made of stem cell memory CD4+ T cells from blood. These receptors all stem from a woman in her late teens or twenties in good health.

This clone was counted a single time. The CDR3 DNA is TGTGCCACCAGCAGAGGGGCAAACACTGAAGCTTTCTTT. It encodes CATSRGANTEAFF. J is TRBJ1-1 and V is TRBV15, with D uncertain. The CDR3 runs to 13 residues. Germline loops: CDR1 LNHNV, CDR2 YYDKDF (reference sequence). V lost 1 base and J lost 2, with 5 bases in between.

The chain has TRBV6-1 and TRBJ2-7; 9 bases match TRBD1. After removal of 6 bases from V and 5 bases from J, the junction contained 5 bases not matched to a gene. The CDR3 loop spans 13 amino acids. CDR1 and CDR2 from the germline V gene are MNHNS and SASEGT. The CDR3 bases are TGTGCCAGCAGCCTGACAGGGGGTCACGAGCAGTACTTC. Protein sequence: CASSLTGGHEQYF.

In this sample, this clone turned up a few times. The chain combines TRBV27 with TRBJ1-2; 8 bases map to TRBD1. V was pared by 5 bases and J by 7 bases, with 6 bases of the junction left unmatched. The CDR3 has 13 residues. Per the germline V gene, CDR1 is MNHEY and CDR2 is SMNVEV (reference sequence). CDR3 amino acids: CASSEQGAGGYTF. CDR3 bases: TGTGCCAGCAGTGAGCAGGGGGCGGGTGGCTACACCTTC.

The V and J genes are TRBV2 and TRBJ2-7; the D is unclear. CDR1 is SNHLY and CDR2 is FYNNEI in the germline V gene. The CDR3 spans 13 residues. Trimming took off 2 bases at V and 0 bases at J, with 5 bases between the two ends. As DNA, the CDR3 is TGTGCCAGCAGTGAACCTAGCTCCTACGAGCAGTACTTC. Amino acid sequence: CASSEPSSYEQYF.

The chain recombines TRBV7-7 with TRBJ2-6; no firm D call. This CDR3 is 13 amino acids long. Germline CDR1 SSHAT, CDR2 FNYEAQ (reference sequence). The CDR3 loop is CAIGTSGANVLTF. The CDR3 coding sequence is TGTGCTATTGGCACCTCTGGGGCCAACGTCCTGACTTTC.

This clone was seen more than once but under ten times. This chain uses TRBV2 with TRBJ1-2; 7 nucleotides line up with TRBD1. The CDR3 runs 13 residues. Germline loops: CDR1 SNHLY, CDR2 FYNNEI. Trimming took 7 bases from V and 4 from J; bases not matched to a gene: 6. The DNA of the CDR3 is TGTGCCAGCACCGGACAGGCCCGCTATGGCTACACCTTC. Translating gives CASTGQARYGYTF.

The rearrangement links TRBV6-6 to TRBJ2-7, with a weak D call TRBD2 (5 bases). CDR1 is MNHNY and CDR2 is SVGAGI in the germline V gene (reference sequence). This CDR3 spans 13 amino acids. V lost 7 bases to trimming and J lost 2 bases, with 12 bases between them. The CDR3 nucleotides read TGTGCCAGCAACAAACCGGGGACCTACGAGCAGTACTTC. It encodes CASNKPGTYEQYF.

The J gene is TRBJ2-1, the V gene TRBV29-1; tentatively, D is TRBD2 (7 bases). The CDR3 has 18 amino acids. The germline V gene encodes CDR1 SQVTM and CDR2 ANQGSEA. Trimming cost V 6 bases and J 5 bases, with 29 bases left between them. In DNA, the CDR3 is TGCAGCGTCGTGTGGGGGGGCGGGGCGGGAGAGGTACACAATGAGCAGTTCTTC. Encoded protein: CSVVWGGGAGEVHNEQFF.

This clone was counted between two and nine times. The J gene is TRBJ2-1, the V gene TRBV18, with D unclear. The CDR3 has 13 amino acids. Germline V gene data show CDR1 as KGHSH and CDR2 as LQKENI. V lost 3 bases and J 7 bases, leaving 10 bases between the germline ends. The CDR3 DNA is TGTGCCAGCTCACCCAACCTGAGGAATGAGCAGTTCTTC. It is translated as CASSPNLRNEQFF.

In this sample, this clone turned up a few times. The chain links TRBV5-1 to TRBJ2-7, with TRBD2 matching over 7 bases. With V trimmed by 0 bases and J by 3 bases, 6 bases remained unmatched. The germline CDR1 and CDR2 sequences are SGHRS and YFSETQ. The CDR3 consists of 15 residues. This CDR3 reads CASSLGPERGYEQYF. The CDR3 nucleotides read TGCGCCAGCAGCTTGGGACCCGAGCGGGGCTACGAGCAGTACTTC.

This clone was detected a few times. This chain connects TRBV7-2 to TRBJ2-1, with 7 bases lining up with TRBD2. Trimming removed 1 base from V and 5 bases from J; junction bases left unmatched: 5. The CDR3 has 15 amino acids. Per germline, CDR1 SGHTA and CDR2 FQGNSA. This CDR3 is CASSLDGGDHNEQFF. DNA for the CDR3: TGTGCCAGCAGCTTAGATGGGGGGGACCACAATGAGCAGTTCTTC. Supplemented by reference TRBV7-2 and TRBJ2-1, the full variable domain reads GAGVSQSPSNKVTEKGKDVELRCDPISGHTALYWYRQSLGQGLEFLIYFQGNSAPDKSGLPSDRFSAERTGGSVSTLTIQRTQQEDSAVYLCASSLDGGDHNEQFFGPGTRLTVL.

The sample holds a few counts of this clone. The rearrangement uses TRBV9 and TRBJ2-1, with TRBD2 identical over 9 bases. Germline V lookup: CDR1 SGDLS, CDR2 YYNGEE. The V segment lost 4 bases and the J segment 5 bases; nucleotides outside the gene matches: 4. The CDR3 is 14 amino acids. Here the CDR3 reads CASSFRLADNEQFF. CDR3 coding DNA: TGTGCCAGCAGCTTCCGACTAGCGGACAATGAGCAGTTCTTC.

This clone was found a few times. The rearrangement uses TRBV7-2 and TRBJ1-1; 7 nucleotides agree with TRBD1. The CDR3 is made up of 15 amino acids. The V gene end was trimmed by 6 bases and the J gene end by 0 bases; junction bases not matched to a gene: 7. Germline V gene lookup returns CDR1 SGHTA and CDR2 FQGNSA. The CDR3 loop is CASSSTGLLNTEAFF. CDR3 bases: TGTGCCAGCAGTTCGACAGGGCTGCTGAACACTGAAGCTTTCTTT.

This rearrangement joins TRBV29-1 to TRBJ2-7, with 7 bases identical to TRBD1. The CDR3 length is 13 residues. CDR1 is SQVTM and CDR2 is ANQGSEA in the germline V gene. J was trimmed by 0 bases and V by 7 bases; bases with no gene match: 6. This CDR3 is CSAGDSSSYEQYF. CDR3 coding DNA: TGCAGCGCCGGGGACAGCAGCTCCTACGAGCAGTACTTC.

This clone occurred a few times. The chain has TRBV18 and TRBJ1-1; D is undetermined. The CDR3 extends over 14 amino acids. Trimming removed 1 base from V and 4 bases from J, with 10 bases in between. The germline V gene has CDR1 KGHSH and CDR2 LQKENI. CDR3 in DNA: TGTGCCAGCTCACCACTTAACCGCGGCACTGAAGCTTTCTTT. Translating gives CASSPLNRGTEAFF.

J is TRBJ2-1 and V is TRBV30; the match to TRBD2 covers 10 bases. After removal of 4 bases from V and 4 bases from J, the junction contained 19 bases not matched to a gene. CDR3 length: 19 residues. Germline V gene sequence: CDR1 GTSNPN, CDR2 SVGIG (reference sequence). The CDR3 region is CAWNSFRTSGEEPYNEQFF. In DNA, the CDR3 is TGTGCCTGGAACTCCTTCCGGACTAGCGGAGAAGAACCTTACAATGAGCAGTTCTTC.

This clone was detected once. The CDR3: CASRSTGARYEQYF. The CDR3 DNA follows: TGCGCCAGCAGATCTACAGGGGCCCGCTACGAGCAGTACTTC. The rearrangement joins TRBV5-1 to TRBJ2-7; 7 positions agree with TRBD1. J gave up 3 bases and V 5 bases, and 8 bases lay outside the gene matches. The CDR3 runs 14 residues. Germline values: CDR1 SGHRS, CDR2 YFSETQ.

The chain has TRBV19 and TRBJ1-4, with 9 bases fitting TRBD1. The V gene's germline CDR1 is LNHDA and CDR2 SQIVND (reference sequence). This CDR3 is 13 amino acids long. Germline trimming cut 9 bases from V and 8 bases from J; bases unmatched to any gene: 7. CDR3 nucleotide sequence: TGTGCCAGCGCCACCGACAGGGGGGAAAAACTGTTTTTT. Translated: CASATDRGEKLFF. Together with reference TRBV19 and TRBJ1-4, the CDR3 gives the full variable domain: DGGITQSPKYLFRKEGQNVTLSCEQNLNHDAMYWYRQDPGQGLRLIYYSQIVNDFQKGDIAEGYSVSREKKESFPLTVTSAQKNPTAFYLCASATDRGEKLFFGSGTQLSVL.

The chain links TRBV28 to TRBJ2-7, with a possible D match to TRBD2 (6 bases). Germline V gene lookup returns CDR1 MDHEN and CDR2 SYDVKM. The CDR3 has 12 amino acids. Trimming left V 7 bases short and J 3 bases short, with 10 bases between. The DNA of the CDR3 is TGTGCCAGCAAGCTCGGGGGCTACGAGCAGTACTTC. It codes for CASKLGGYEQYF.

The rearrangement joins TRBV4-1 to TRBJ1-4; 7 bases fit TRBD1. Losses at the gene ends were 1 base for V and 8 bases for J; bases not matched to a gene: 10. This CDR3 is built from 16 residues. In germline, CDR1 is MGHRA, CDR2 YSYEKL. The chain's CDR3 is CASSQGGARGIEKLFF. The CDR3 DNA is TGCGCCAGCAGCCAAGGTGGAGCCAGGGGGATCGAAAAACTGTTTTTT.

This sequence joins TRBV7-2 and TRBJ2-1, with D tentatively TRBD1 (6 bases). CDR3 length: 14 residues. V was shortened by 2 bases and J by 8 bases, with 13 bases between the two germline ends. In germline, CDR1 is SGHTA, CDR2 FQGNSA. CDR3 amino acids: CASSLSRPGDEQFF. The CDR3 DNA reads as TGTGCCAGCAGCTTATCACGCCCAGGGGATGAGCAGTTCTTC.

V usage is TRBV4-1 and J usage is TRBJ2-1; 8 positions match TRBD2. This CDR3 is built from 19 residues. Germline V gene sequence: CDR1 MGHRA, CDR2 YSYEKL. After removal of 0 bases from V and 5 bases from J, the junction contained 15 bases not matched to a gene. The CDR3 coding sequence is TGCGCCAGCAGCCAAGAACCTCCCCAGGGAAGCGGGAGCCACAATGAGCAGTTCTTC. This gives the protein CASSQEPPQGSGSHNEQFF.

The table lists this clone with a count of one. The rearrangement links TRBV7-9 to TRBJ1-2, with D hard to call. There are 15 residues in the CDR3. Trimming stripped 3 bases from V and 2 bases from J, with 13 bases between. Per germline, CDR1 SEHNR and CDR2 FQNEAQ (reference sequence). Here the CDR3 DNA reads TGTGCCAGCAGCTTCTCCCTAGACGAAAACTATGGCTACACCTTC. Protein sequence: CASSFSLDENYGYTF.

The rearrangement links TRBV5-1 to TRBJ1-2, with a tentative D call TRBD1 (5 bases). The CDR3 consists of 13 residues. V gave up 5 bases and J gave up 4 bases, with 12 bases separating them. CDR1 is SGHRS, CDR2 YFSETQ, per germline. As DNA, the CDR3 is TGCGCCAGCAGTTCCGACAGCTCCTATGGCTACACCTTC. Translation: CASSSDSSYGYTF. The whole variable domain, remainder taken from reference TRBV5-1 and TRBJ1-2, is KAGVTQTPRYLIKTRGQQVTLSCSPISGHRSVSWYQQTPGQGLQFLFEYFSETQRNKGNFPGRFSGRQFSNSRSEMNVSTLELGDSALYLCASSSDSSYGYTFGSGTRLTVV.